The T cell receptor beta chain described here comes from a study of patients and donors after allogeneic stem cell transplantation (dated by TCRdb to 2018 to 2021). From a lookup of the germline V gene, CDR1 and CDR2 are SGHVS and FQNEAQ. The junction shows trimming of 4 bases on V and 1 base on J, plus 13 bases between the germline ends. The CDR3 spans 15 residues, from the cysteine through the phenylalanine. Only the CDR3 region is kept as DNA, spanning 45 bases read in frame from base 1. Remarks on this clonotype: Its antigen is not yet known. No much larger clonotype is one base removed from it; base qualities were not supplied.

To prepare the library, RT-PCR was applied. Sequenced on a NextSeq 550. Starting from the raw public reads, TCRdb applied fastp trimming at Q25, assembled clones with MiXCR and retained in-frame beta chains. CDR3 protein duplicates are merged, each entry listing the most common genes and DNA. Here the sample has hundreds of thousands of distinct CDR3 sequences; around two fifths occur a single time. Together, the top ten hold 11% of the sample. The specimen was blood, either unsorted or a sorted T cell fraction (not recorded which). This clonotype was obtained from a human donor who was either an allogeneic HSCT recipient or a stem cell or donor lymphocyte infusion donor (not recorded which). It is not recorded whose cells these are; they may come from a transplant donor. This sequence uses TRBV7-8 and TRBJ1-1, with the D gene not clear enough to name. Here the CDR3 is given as CASSSRIFGNTEAFF. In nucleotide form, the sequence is TGTGCCAGCAGCTCTCGGATCTTTGGGAACACTGAAGCTTTCTTT.